These 5 T cell receptor beta chains originate from one sample sequenced in a study of cytomegalovirus exposure and HLA in healthy donors. Primers for the PCR totalled 60 Vbeta and 13 Jbeta. Sequenced by immunoSEQ multiplex PCR; TCRdb stores in-frame clones only, minus some. Altogether about 96,000 clones are present, approximately 72% being singletons, with the ten largest covering 2.5% to 3%. The specimen was PBMCs. These receptor sequences come from a female donor in good health and CMV-seropositive.

The chain employs TRBV9 and TRBJ2-3; D may be TRBD2 (5 bases). Germline-derived CDR1 and CDR2 are SGDLS and YYNGEE. Trimming stripped 3 bases from V and 4 bases from J, with 9 bases between. The CDR3 sequence is 13 residues long. The CDR3 region has the DNA TGTGCCAGCAGCGCTAGCATGCCAGATACGCAGTATTTT. Translating it yields CASSASMPDTQYF.

The CDR3 DNA sequence: TGTGCCAGCAGCGCCGTAACTAACTATGGCTACACCTTC. This encodes CASSAVTNYGYTF. The chain uses TRBV9 and TRBJ1-2; unclear D gene. CDR1 and CDR2 from the germline V gene are SGDLS and YYNGEE. V was shortened by 3 bases and J by 0 bases, with 6 bases between the two germline ends. The CDR3 extends over 13 amino acids.

The chain links TRBV9 to TRBJ2-2; 10 bases map to TRBD2. Germline trimming cut 4 bases from V and 5 bases from J; bases unmatched to any gene: 8. Germline-derived CDR1 and CDR2 are SGDLS and YYNGEE. This CDR3 region has 16 residues. CDR3 amino acids: CASSRTSGKGTGELFF. For the CDR3, the DNA is TGTGCCAGCAGCCGTACTAGCGGGAAGGGGACCGGGGAGCTGTTTTTT. Combining the CDR3 with reference TRBV9 and TRBJ2-2 gives the whole variable domain DSGVTQTPKHLITATGQRVTLRCSPRSGDLSVYWYQQSLDQGLQFLIQYYNGEERAKGNILERFSAQQFPDLHSELNLSSLELGDSALYFCASSRTSGKGTGELFFGEGSRLTVL.

The chain is built from TRBV7-2 and TRBJ1-1; D gene uncertain. Germline lookup yields CDR1 SGHTA and CDR2 FQGNSA. The CDR3 consists of 16 residues. V dropped 1 base and J dropped 4 bases, with 16 bases sitting between them. The CDR3 bases are TGTGCCAGCAGCTTAGGTTACTTCGGCTCTAGCACTGAAGCTTTCTTT. Translated: CASSLGYFGSSTEAFF.

The CDR3 nucleotides are TGCGCCAGCAGCCAAGTCTGGGGCGAATCCTACAATGAGCAGTTCTTC. Protein sequence: CASSQVWGESYNEQFF. The rearrangement joins TRBV4-1 to TRBJ2-1; possibly TRBD1 for D (5 bases). The CDR3 loop spans 16 amino acids. The germline gives CDR1 MGHRA, CDR2 YSYEKL. V lost 1 base and J 1 base, leaving 11 bases between the germline ends.